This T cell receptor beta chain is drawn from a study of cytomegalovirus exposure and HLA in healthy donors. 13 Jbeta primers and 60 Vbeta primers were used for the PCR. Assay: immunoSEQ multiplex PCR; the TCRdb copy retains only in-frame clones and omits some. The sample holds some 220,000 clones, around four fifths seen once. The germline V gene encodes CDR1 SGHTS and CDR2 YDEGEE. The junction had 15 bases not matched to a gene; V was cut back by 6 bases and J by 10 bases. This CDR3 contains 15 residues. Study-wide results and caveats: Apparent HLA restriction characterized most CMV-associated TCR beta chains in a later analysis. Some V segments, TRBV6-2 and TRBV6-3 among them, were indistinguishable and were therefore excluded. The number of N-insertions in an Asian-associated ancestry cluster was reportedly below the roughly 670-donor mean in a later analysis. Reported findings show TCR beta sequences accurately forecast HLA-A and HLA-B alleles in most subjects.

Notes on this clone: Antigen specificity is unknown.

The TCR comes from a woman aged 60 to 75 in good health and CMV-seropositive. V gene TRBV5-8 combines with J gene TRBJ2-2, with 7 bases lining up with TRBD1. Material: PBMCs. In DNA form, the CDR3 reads TGTGCCAGCACCCAGGGGGACCTGCACCCGGTGGAGCTGTTTTTT. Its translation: CASTQGDLHPVELFF.